This TCR beta chain was recovered during a study of T cell responses to AZD1222 COVID-19 vaccine. As for the study in general: Pooling of second doses given at about 4 or about 12 weeks was done.

To note about this clone: Its target is not known.

General study results and limits: Unmutated variant regions are reportedly the target of nearly half of TCRs that are spike-specific. Breadth and depth of Spike-specific TCRs rose after two AZD1222 doses.

CDR3 length equals 15 residues. V was cut by 3 bases and J by 0 bases, with 9 bases left in between. Germline V gives CDR1 LNHDA, CDR2 SQIVND (reference sequence). Clones were read by immunoSEQ multiplex PCR, and TCRdb kept only the in-frame ones, dropping some. The sample records roughly 110,000 clones, about 89% being singletons. This chain connects TRBV19 to TRBJ1-5, with D unresolved. Sequences were derived from peripheral blood, sampled on day 0 of AZD1222 vaccination. This TCR was sampled from an adult in good health. Here the CDR3 DNA reads TGTGCCAGTAGTATCACTGGAGATAGCAATCAGCCCCAGCATTTT. This encodes CASSITGDSNQPQHF.